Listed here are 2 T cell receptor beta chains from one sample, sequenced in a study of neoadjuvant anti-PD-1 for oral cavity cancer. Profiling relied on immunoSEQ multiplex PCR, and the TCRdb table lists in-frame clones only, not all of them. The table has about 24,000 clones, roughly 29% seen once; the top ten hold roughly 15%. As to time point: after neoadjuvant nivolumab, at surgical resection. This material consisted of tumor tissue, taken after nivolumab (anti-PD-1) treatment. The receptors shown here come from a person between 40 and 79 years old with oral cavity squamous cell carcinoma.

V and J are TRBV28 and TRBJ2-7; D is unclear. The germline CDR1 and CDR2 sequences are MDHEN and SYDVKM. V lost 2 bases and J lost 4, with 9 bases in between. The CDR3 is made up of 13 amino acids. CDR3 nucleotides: TGTGCCAGCAGTTTAGATCAGAGGTACGAGCAGTACTTC. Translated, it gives CASSLDQRYEQYF.

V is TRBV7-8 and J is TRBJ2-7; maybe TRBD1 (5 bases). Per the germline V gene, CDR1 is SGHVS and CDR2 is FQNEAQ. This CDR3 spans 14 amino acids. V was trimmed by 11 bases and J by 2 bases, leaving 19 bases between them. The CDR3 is CAEPLVGATYEQYF. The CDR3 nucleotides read TGTGCCGAGCCTTTAGTTGGGGCTACCTACGAGCAGTACTTC.